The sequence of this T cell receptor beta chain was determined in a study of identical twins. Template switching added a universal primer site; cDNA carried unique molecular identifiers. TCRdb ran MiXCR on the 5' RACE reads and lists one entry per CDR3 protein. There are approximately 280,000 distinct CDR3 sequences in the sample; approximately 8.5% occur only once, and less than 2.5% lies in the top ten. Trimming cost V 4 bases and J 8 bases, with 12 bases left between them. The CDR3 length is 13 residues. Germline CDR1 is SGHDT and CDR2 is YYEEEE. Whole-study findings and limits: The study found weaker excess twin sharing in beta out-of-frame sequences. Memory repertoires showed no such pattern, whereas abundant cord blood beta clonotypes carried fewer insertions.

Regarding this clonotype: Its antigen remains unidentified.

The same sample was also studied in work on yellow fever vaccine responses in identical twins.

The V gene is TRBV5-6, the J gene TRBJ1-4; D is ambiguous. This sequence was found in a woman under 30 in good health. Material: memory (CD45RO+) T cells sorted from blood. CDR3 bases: TGTGCCAGCAGCCGAATGGAGAGCGAAAAACTGTTTTTT. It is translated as CASSRMESEKLFF.